The 14 T cell receptor beta chains below all came from one sample that was sequenced in a study of cytomegalovirus exposure and HLA in healthy donors. In the PCR, 60 Vbeta and 13 Jbeta primers were used. Sequencing was performed with immunoSEQ multiplex PCR; in TCRdb, only in-frame clones are kept and a portion is missing. Here the sample spans about 70,000 clones, 86% being singletons. Input material: PBMCs. The receptors originated from a woman in her thirties in good health and CMV-seronegative.

Only a few counts were recorded for this clone. V gene TRBV9 combines with J gene TRBJ1-1; no reliable D call. V lost 7 bases to trimming and J lost 3 bases, with 7 bases between them. The V gene's germline CDR1 is SGDLS and CDR2 YYNGEE. This CDR3 is 11 amino acids long. CDR3 DNA sequence: TGTGCCAGCGGGAGAGACACTGAAGCTTTCTTT. It translates to CASGRDTEAFF.

Comments on this clone: The junction and the germline gene differ at one end; a read error may be behind it. In DNA form, the CDR3 reads TGTTCCAGCAGCCTGGGGACAGGGGACACCGGGGAGCTGTTTTTT. Translated: CSSSLGTGDTGELFF. The J gene is TRBJ2-2, the V gene TRBV7-9; 10 nucleotides line up with TRBD1. The CDR3 has 15 amino acids. CDR1 and CDR2 from the germline V gene are SEHNR and FQNEAQ (reference sequence).

The V and J genes are TRBV13 and TRBJ1-4, with TRBD1 identical over 8 bases. There are 15 residues in the CDR3. The germline V gene encodes CDR1 PRHDT and CDR2 FYEKMQ (reference sequence). V was clipped by 2 bases and J by 5 bases; unmatched bases: 4. The CDR3 region has the DNA TGTGCCAGCAGCTTACGGACAGGGATAAATGAAAAACTGTTTTTT. It yields the protein CASSLRTGINEKLFF. The whole variable domain, remainder taken from reference TRBV13 and TRBJ1-4, is AAGVIQSPRHLIKEKRETATLKCYPIPRHDTVYWYQQGPGQDPQFLISFYEKMQSDKGSIPDRFSAQQFSDYHSELNMSSLELGDSALYFCASSLRTGINEKLFFGSGTQLSVL.

This clone was seen just once. V and J are TRBV19 and TRBJ2-7; D might be TRBD2 (5 bases). V lost 5 bases to trimming and J lost 4 bases, with 15 bases between them. The CDR3 length is 14 residues. Germline CDR1 reads LNHDA; CDR2 reads SQIVND (reference sequence). Here the CDR3 reads CASSGRRGLYEQYF. In nucleotides, the CDR3 is TGTGCCAGTAGTGGGCGGCGTGGACTTTACGAGCAGTACTTC.

CDR3 residues: CASLRRGGQNIQYF. Written as DNA, the CDR3 is TGTGCCAGCCTTCGACGGGGGGGACAAAACATTCAGTACTTC. The genes are TRBV28 and TRBJ2-4; TRBD2 matches at 8 bases. Germline CDR1 reads MDHEN; CDR2 reads SYDVKM. V trimming: 8 bases; J trimming: 5 bases; junction bases outside the gene matches: 8. The CDR3 has 14 amino acids.

This chain links TRBV11-3 with TRBJ2-3, with TRBD2 matching 8 bases. V dropped 3 bases and J dropped 5; count of bases not matched to a gene: 10. Germline CDR1 and CDR2: SGHNT and YENEEA. The CDR3 is 16 amino acids. CDR3 residues: CASSFGAGEYIDTQYF. The CDR3 DNA reads TGTGCCAGCAGCTTCGGAGCGGGAGAGTATATAGATACGCAGTATTTT.

This clone was found a few times. This sequence joins TRBV5-6 and TRBJ2-7, with a weak D call TRBD1 (5 bases). The CDR3 is 16 amino acids. Germline CDR1 reads SGHDT; CDR2 reads YYEEEE. V lost 4 bases, J lost 5 bases, and 22 bases lay in between. CDR3 nucleotide sequence: TGTGCCAGCAGCACCGAAGGTTGGTGGGGCCCTCACGAGCAGTACTTC. Translated: CASSTEGWWGPHEQYF.

This chain links TRBV7-9 with TRBJ2-5; 10 bases fit TRBD1. The CDR3 loop spans 15 amino acids. The ends lost 2 bases at V and 4 bases at J; junction bases unmatched: 4. CDR1 is SEHNR and CDR2 is FQNEAQ in the germline V gene (reference sequence). The CDR3 bases are TGTGCCAGCAGCTTAAGGACAGGGGGTGGAGAGACCCAGTACTTC. Protein sequence: CASSLRTGGGETQYF.

The CDR3 region is CASSYGADYGYTF. CDR3 sequence (DNA): TGTGCCAGCAGTTACGGGGCCGACTATGGCTACACCTTC. This sequence joins TRBV6-6 and TRBJ1-2; D perhaps matches TRBD1 (5 bases). Germline V gene data show CDR1 as MNHNY and CDR2 as SVGAGI (reference sequence). The CDR3 is 13 residues long. The V end lost 2 bases, the J end lost 3 bases, and 7 bases lay between the germline ends.

The rearrangement uses TRBV6-4 and TRBJ2-1; possibly TRBD1 for D (6 bases). Germline V gene lookup returns CDR1 MRHNA and CDR2 SNTAGT. V lost 3 bases, J lost 5 bases, and 11 bases lay in between. The CDR3 contains 14 residues. The CDR3 here is CASSESYRDNEQFF. Written as DNA, the CDR3 is TGTGCCAGCAGTGAGTCATACAGGGACAATGAGCAGTTCTTC.

This rearrangement joins TRBV18 to TRBJ1-1; 8 bases align to TRBD1. The ends lost 3 bases at V and 1 base at J; junction bases unmatched: 7. Germline lookup yields CDR1 KGHSH and CDR2 LQKENI. The CDR3 is 16 amino acids. CDR3 residues: CASSPGGQGSNTEAFF. The CDR3 region has the DNA TGTGCCAGCTCACCGGGAGGACAGGGATCGAACACTGAAGCTTTCTTT.

J is TRBJ2-1 and V is TRBV10-1; possible D gene TRBD1, 6 bases. V was pared by 3 bases and J by 7 bases, with 13 bases between. The germline V gene has CDR1 WNHNN and CDR2 SYGVQD (reference sequence). The CDR3 runs 14 residues. The CDR3 DNA reads TGCGCCAGCAGTGAACAGGGAAGGCCGAATGAGCAGTTCTTC. It is translated as CASSEQGRPNEQFF.

The chain has TRBV27 and TRBJ1-1; 10 nucleotides line up with TRBD1. The CDR3 is 16 amino acids. The germline CDR1 and CDR2 sequences are MNHEY and SMNVEV (reference sequence). The trim removed 6 bases at V and 1 base at J, leaving 8 bases unmatched. The CDR3: CASSDRQGAANTEAFF. The CDR3 bases are TGTGCCAGCAGCGACAGACAGGGGGCAGCGAACACTGAAGCTTTCTTT.

V usage is TRBV18 and J usage is TRBJ2-5; TRBD2 agrees at 14 bases. The CDR3 sequence is 18 residues long. The V segment lost 4 bases and the J segment 4 bases; nucleotides outside the gene matches: 11. CDR1 KGHSH and CDR2 LQKENI come from the germline V gene. The CDR3 spells CASSLLTGTSGSLETQYF. DNA for the CDR3: TGTGCCAGCTCACTCCTTACCGGGACTAGCGGGAGTCTAGAGACCCAGTACTTC.